A selection of T cell receptor beta chains follows, all from one sample in a study of identical twins. TCRdb re-called the 5' RACE reads through MiXCR, storing one row per CDR3 protein. Of 200,000 to 300,000 distinct CDR3 sequences listed, approximately 7.8% were seen once; the top ten hold 5% to 6%. This sample also appeared in a second study, on yellow fever vaccine responses in identical twins.

Sequencing used CD8+ T cells sorted from blood. These receptor sequences come from a woman between 18 and 29 years old in good health. CDR3s include the opening cysteine and the closing phenylalanine or tryptophan. A D gene is named only where the DNA matches it firmly. Expanded clones are given a class, and other clones once, few, many or no size at all.

clone_size j_call cdr3_length d_call v_call cdr3_aa cdr3_nt
many TRBJ2-1 12 NA TRBV5-6 CASSSYVDEQFF TGTGCCAGCAGCTCCTATGTGGATGAGCAGTTCTTC
NA TRBJ1-1 15 NA TRBV25-1 CASSDTRRGNTEAFF TGTGCCAGCAGTGATACTCGGAGGGGTAACACTGAAGCTTTCTTT
many TRBJ1-5 20 TRBD1 TRBV24-1 CATSDVDRGPPRTHNQPQHF TGTGCCACCAGTGATGTTGACAGGGGGCCTCCAAGGACGCACAATCAGCCCCAGCATTTT
many TRBJ2-5 17 TRBD2 TRBV3-1 CASSQEALRGEKETQYF TGTGCCAGCAGCCAGGAAGCCCTGCGGGGGGAAAAAGAGACCCAGTACTTC
NA TRBJ1-2 16 NA TRBV12-3/TRBV12-4 CASSVGTPEGGYGYTF TGTGCCAGCAGTGTAGGGACACCCGAGGGTGGATATGGCTACACCTTC
NA TRBJ2-7 15 TRBD2 TRBV6-1 CASSELASGSYEQYF TGTGCCAGCAGTGAATTGGCTAGCGGGAGCTACGAGCAGTACTTC
NA TRBJ2-1 16 NA TRBV28 CASSPITGPSYNEQFF TGTGCCAGCAGTCCGATCACAGGACCCTCCTACAATGAGCAGTTCTTC
few TRBJ2-7 15 NA TRBV2 CASSEARAGLYEQYF TGTGCCAGCAGTGAAGCGAGGGCGGGGCTCTACGAGCAGTACTTC
few TRBJ2-7 14 TRBD2 TRBV28 CASSLRLAGEKQYF TGTGCCAGCAGTTTACGACTAGCGGGAGAGAAGCAGTACTTC
few TRBJ2-1 16 NA TRBV7-6 CASSDGHGALRNEQFF TGTGCCAGCAGCGACGGGCACGGTGCTCTACGGAATGAGCAGTTCTTC
many TRBJ2-1 15 TRBD2 TRBV3-1 CASSPGLASYNEQFF TGTGCCAGCAGCCCTGGACTAGCGAGCTACAATGAGCAGTTCTTC
NA TRBJ2-7 12 NA TRBV5-1 CASSLDSLEQYF TGCGCCAGCAGCTTGGACTCCCTCGAGCAGTACTTC
NA TRBJ2-3 13 NA TRBV27 CASTSTPGNTQYF TGTGCCAGCACTAGCACTCCGGGGAATACGCAGTATTTT
many TRBJ2-1 14 TRBD1 TRBV12-3/TRBV12-4 CASSGTAVYNEQFF TGTGCCAGCAGCGGGACAGCTGTCTACAATGAGCAGTTCTTC
NA TRBJ2-5 15 NA TRBV27 CASTRGWGPQETQYF TGTGCCAGCACCCGTGGGTGGGGCCCCCAAGAGACCCAGTACTTC
few TRBJ2-3 17 TRBD2 TRBV4-1 CASSPGTSGGTTDTQYF TGCGCCAGCAGCCCGGGGACTAGCGGGGGGACCACAGATACGCAGTATTTT
many TRBJ2-3 17 NA TRBV27 CASSSTRHTTSTDTQYF TGTGCCAGCAGCTCGACCCGGCATACCACTAGCACAGATACGCAGTATTTT
few TRBJ2-1 15 NA TRBV12-3/TRBV12-4 CASTGGRETYNEQFF TGTGCCAGCACAGGAGGGAGAGAAACCTACAATGAGCAGTTCTTC
many TRBJ2-5 12 NA TRBV11-1 CASSSGMGTQYF TGTGCCAGCAGCTCAGGGATGGGGACCCAGTACTTC
NA TRBJ1-2 13 NA TRBV5-4 CASSLYDSGGYTF TGTGCCAGCAGCTTATACGACAGCGGGGGCTACACCTTC
NA TRBJ2-3 19 TRBD1 TRBV4-1 CASSQKIPGQGTGGTTQYF TGCGCCAGCAGCCAGAAGATACCGGGACAGGGGACAGGGGGCACTACGCAGTATTTT
many TRBJ1-2 14 NA TRBV5-1 CASSHRDKVYGYTF TGCGCCAGCAGCCACCGGGACAAGGTCTATGGCTACACCTTC
many TRBJ2-7 17 TRBD2 TRBV6-2/TRBV6-3 CASSDLGTSGHSYEQYF TGTGCCAGCAGTGATCTGGGGACTAGCGGACATTCCTACGAGCAGTACTTC
few TRBJ2-4 15 TRBD1 TRBV7-9 CASSPGQGEENIQYF TGTGCCAGCAGCCCGGGGCAGGGGGAAGAGAACATTCAGTACTTC
few TRBJ1-4 14 NA TRBV3-1 CASSPPGNVEKLFF TGTGCCAGCAGCCCTCCGGGCAACGTGGAAAAACTGTTTTTT
few TRBJ2-7 13 TRBD1 TRBV7-3 CASSWGQGYEQYF TGTGCCAGCAGCTGGGGACAGGGGTACGAGCAGTACTTC
many TRBJ1-1 13 NA TRBV29-1 CSVEDRQPVAAFF TGCAGCGTTGAAGATCGTCAGCCAGTGGCAGCTTTCTTT
many TRBJ2-3 14 TRBD2 TRBV10-3 CATEGLAGADTQYF TGTGCCACCGAGGGACTAGCGGGAGCAGATACGCAGTATTTT
many TRBJ2-3 17 TRBD2 TRBV12-3/TRBV12-4 CASSEMMTSGSTDTQYF TGTGCCAGCAGTGAAATGATGACTAGCGGGAGCACAGATACGCAGTATTTT
few TRBJ2-2 13 NA TRBV20-1 CSSGTTNTGELFF TGCAGCTCCGGGACAACGAACACCGGGGAGCTGTTTTTT
many TRBJ2-3 14 NA TRBV15 CATSNPRSTDTQYF TGTGCCACCAGTAATCCACGGAGCACAGATACGCAGTATTTT
many TRBJ1-4 13 NA TRBV2 CARTSGVNEKLFF TGTGCCAGAACCTCGGGTGTTAATGAAAAACTGTTTTTT
many TRBJ2-1 14 TRBD2 TRBV20-1 CSARELAGAHEQFF TGCAGTGCTAGGGAGCTAGCGGGAGCCCATGAGCAGTTCTTC
few TRBJ2-2 15 NA TRBV24-1 CATSGVAANTGELFF TGTGCCACCAGTGGGGTTGCCGCGAACACCGGGGAGCTGTTTTTT
few TRBJ2-1 17 TRBD2 TRBV6-4 CASSDSSLSGGANEQFF TGTGCCAGCAGTGACTCCAGTCTTAGCGGGGGGGCGAATGAGCAGTTCTTC
many TRBJ2-1 15 NA TRBV11-1 CASSPAQRRVNEQFF TGTGCCAGCAGTCCGGCACAGAGAAGGGTCAATGAGCAGTTCTTC
many TRBJ2-2 15 TRBD2 TRBV28 CASSLLGLANGELFF TGTGCCAGCAGTTTATTGGGACTAGCTAACGGGGAGCTGTTTTTT
NA TRBJ2-1 15 NA TRBV21-1 CASSKLGGRYNEQFF TGTGCCAGCAGCAAACTGGGTGGCAGATACAATGAGCAGTTCTTC
many TRBJ2-1 17 TRBD2 TRBV7-8 CASSLAGTSGLKNEQFF TGTGCCAGCAGCTTAGCAGGGACTAGCGGGCTAAAGAATGAGCAGTTCTTC
few TRBJ2-1 12 NA TRBV6-2/TRBV6-3 CASSYSGPEQFF TGTGCCAGCAGTTACTCCGGCCCGGAGCAGTTCTTC
many TRBJ2-2 16 TRBD1 TRBV27 CASRPSRTGNTGELFF TGTGCCAGCAGACCTTCGCGGACAGGGAACACCGGGGAGCTGTTTTTT
few TRBJ2-1 15 TRBD1 TRBV11-2 CASSLGDSGSNEQFF TGTGCCAGCAGCTTAGGGGACAGTGGTTCCAATGAGCAGTTCTTC
few TRBJ2-1 17 NA TRBV7-3 CASSLEVGPDRKNEQFF TGTGCCAGCAGCCTAGAGGTAGGGCCAGACAGAAAGAATGAGCAGTTCTTC
NA TRBJ2-7 13 NA TRBV9 CASSPSISYEQYF TGTGCCAGCAGCCCCTCTATATCCTACGAGCAGTACTTC